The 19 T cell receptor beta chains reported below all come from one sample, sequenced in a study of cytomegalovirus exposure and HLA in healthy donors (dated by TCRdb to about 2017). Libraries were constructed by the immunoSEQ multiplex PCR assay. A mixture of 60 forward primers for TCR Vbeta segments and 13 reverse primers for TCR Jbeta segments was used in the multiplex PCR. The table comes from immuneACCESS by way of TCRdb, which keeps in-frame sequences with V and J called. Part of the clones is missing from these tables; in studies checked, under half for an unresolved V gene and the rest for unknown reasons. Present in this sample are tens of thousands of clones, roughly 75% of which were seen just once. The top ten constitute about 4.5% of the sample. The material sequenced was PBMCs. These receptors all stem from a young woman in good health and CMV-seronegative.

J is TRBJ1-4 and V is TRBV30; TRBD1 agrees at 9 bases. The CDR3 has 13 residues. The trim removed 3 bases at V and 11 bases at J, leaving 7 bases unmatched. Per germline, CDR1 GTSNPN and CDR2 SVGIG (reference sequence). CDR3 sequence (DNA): TGTGCCTGGAGCCCCGGGACAGGGTTCAAACTGTTTTTT. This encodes CAWSPGTGFKLFF.

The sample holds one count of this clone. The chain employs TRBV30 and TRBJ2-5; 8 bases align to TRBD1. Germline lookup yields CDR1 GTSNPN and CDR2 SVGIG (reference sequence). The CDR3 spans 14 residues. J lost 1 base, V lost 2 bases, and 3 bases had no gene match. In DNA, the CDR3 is TGTGCCTGGAGTCGGACAGGGATCCAAGAGACCCAGTACTTC. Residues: CAWSRTGIQETQYF. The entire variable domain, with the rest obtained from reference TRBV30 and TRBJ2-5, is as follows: SQTIHQWPATLVQPVGSPLSLECTVEGTSNPNLYWYRQAAGRGLQLLFYSVGIGQISSEVPQNLSASRPQDRQFILSSKKLLLSDSGFYLCAWSRTGIQETQYFGPGTRLLVL.

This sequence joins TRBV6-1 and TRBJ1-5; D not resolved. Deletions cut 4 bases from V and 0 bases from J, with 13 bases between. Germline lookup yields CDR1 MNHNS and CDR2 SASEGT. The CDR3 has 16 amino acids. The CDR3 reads CASSVYTRDSNQPQHF. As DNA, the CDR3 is TGTGCCAGCAGTGTATACACACGGGATAGCAATCAGCCCCAGCATTTT.

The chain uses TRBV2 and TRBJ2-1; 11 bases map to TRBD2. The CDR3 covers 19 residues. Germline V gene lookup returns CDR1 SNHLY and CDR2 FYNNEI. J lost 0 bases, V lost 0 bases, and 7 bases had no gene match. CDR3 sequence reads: CASSEAPSGGSASYNEQFF. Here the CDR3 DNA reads TGTGCCAGCAGTGAAGCGCCTAGCGGGGGGTCCGCCTCCTACAATGAGCAGTTCTTC.

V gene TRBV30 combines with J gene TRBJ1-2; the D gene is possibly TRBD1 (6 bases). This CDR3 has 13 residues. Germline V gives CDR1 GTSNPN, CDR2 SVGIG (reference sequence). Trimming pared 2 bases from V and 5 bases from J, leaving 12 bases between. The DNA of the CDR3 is TGTGCCTGGAGTTTTAGGCAGGGGTATGGCTACACCTTC. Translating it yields CAWSFRQGYGYTF.

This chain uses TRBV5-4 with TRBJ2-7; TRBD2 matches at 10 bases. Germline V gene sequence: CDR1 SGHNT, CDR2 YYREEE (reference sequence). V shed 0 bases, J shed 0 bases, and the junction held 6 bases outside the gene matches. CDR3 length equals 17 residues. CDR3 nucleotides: TGTGCCAGCAGCTTGGCCACGCTAGCGGGGGTCTCCTACGAGCAGTACTTC. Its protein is CASSLATLAGVSYEQYF.

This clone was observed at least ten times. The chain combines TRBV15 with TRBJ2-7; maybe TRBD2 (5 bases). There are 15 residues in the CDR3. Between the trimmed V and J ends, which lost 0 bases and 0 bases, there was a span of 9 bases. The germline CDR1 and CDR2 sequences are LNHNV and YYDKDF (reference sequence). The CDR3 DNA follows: TGTGCCACCAGCAGAGATAGGAGGAACTCCTACGAGCAGTACTTC. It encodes CATSRDRRNSYEQYF.

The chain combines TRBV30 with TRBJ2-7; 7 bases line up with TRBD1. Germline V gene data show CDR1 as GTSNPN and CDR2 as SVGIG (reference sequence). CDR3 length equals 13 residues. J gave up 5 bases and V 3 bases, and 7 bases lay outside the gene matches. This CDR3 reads CAWSPTGAHEQYF. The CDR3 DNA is TGTGCCTGGAGCCCCACAGGGGCGCACGAGCAGTACTTC.

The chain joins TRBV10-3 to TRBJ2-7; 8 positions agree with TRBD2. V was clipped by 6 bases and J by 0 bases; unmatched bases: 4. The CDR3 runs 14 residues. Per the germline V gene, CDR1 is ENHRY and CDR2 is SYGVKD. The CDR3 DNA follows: TGTGCCATCAGAGGCGGGGGGAGCTCCTACGAGCAGTACTTC. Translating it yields CAIRGGGSSYEQYF.

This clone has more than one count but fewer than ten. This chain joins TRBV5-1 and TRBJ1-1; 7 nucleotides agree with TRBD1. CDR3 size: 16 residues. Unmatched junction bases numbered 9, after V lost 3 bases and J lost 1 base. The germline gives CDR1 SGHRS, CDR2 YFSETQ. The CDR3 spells CASSYWLGDRNTEAFF. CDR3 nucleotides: TGCGCCAGCAGCTACTGGTTGGGGGACAGGAACACTGAAGCTTTCTTT.

CDR3 coding DNA: TGTGCCAGCAGTTACTCGACTAGCTTAGGGGAGACCCAGTACTTC. It translates to CASSYSTSLGETQYF. The J gene is TRBJ2-5, the V gene TRBV6-6; 7 bases match TRBD2. CDR1 is MNHNY and CDR2 is SVGAGI in the germline V gene (reference sequence). The J segment lost 5 bases and the V segment lost 0 bases, leaving 6 bases of the junction unmatched. CDR3 length: 15 residues.

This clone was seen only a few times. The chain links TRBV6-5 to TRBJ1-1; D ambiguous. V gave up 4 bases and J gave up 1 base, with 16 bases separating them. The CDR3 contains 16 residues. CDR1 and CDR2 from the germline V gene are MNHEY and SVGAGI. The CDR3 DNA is TGTGCCAGCAGTTCCGGGAGAGGGAGCCAGAACACTGAAGCTTTCTTT. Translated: CASSSGRGSQNTEAFF.

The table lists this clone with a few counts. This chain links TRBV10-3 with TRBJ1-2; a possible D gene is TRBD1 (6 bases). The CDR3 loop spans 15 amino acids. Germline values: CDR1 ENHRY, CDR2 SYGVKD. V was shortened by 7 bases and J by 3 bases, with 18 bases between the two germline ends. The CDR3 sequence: CAIKIRDNTHYGYTF. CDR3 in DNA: TGTGCCATCAAAATAAGGGACAACACTCACTATGGCTACACCTTC.

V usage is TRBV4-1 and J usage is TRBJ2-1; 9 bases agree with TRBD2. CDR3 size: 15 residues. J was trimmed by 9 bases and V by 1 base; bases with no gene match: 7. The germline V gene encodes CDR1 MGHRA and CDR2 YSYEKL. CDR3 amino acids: CASSQGWREGVEQFF. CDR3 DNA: TGCGCCAGCAGCCAAGGGTGGCGGGAGGGGGTTGAGCAGTTCTTC.

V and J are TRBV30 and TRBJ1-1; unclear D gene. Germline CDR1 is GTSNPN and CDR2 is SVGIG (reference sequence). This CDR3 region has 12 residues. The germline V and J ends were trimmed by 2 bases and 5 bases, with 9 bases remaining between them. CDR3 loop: CAWSTFVTEAFF. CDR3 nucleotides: TGTGCCTGGAGTACTTTTGTGACTGAAGCTTTCTTT.

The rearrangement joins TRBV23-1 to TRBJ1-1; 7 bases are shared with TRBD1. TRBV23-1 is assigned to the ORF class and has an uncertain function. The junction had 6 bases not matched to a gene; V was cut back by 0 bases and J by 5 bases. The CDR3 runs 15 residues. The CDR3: CASSQSGTEPTEAFF. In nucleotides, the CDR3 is TGCGCCAGCAGTCAATCGGGGACAGAACCGACTGAAGCTTTCTTT.

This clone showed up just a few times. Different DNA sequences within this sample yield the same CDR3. This CDR3 is CSVARDTDSGANVLTF. In DNA, the CDR3 is TGCAGCGTTGCCAGGGACACCGACTCTGGGGCCAACGTCCTGACTTTC. J is TRBJ2-6 and V is TRBV29-1, with D perhaps matching TRBD1 (6 bases). The ends were cut back, 4 bases at V and 0 bases at J, with 13 bases in the middle. CDR3 length: 16 amino acids. Germline V gene sequence: CDR1 SQVTM, CDR2 ANQGSEA.

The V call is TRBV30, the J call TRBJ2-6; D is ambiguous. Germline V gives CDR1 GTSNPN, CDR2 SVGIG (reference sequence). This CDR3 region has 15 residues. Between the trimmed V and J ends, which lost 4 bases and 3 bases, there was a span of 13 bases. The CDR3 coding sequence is TGTGCCTGGATTTCTCCTTCGGTTGGGGCCAACGTCCTGACTTTC. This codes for CAWISPSVGANVLTF.

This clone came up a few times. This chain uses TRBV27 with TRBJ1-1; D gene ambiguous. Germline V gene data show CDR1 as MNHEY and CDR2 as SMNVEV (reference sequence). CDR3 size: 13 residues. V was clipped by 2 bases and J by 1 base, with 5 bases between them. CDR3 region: CASSLLRNTEAFF. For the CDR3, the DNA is TGTGCCAGCAGTTTACTTCGGAACACTGAAGCTTTCTTT.